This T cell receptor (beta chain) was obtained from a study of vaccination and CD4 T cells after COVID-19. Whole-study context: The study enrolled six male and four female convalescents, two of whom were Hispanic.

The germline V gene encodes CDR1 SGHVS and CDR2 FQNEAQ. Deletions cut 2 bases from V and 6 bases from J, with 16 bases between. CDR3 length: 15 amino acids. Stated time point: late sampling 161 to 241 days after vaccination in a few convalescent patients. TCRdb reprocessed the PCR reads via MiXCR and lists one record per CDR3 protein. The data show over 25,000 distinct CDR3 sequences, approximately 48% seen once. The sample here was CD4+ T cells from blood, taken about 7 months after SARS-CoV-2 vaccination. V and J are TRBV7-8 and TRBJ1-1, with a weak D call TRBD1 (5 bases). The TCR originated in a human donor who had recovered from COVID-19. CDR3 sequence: CASSLLDSRGAEAFF. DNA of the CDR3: TGTGCCAGCAGCTTATTAGACTCGAGGGGAGCTGAAGCTTTCTTT.